This TCR beta chain was obtained from a study of blood T cell repertoires in COVID-19. Study details: Some COVID-19 samples were acute and others convalescent; all came from the United States, Italy and Spain. From T cells, B-cell-depleted T cells, or PBMCs came the material, which was cDNA or gDNA.

Authors' processing steps: Counts of nucleated cells, estimated from reference gene primer amplification, were obtained. Here immunoSEQ multiplex PCR was the method, and the copy in TCRdb shows in-frame clones only, minus some. Clone size and the V and J calls come from that table; the DNA yielded D and trimming. The sample records 130,000 to 150,000 clones, roughly 90% being singletons. This TCR derives from a human donor in a cohort sampled during active COVID-19. The sample taken for sequencing was peripheral blood.

Written as DNA, the CDR3 is TGTGCCAGCAGCTTGGAACTAGTCCCTGGGGCCAACGTCCTGACTTTC. Its translation: CASSLELVPGANVLTF. The rearrangement uses TRBV5-4 and TRBJ2-6, with D maybe TRBD2 (5 bases). The CDR3 extends over 16 amino acids. V was shortened by 0 bases and J by 2 bases, with 9 bases between the two germline ends. CDR1 and CDR2 from the germline V gene are SGHNT and YYREEE (reference sequence). Supplemented by reference TRBV5-4 and TRBJ2-6, the full variable domain reads ETGVTQSPTHLIKTRGQQVTLRCSSQSGHNTVSWYQQALGQGPQFIFQYYREEENGRGNFPPRFSGLQFPNYSSELNVNALELDDSALYLCASSLELVPGANVLTFGAGSRLTVL.